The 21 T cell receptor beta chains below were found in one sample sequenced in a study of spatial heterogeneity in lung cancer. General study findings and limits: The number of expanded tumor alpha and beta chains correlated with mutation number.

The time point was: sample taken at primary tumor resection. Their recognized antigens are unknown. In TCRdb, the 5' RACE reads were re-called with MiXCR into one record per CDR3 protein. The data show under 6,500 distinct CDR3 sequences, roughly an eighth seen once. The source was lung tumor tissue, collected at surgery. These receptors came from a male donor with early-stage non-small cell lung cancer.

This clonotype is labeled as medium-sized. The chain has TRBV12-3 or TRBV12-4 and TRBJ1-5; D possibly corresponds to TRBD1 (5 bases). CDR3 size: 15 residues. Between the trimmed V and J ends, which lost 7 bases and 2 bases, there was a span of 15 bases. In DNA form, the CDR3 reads TGTGCCAGCACCCCAGGGCGTAGTGGCAATCAGCCCCAGCATTTT. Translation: CASTPGRSGNQPQHF.

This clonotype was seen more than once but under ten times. The CDR3 reads CASSLGRRGIYGYTF. CDR3 nucleotide sequence: TGTGCCAGCAGCTTAGGTCGCAGGGGAATCTATGGCTACACCTTC. The gene calls are TRBV7-2 and TRBJ1-2, with TRBD1 as a possible D gene (6 bases). Trimming left V 1 base short and J 4 bases short, with 13 bases between. Germline V gives CDR1 SGHTA, CDR2 FQGNSA. The CDR3 loop spans 15 amino acids. The variable domain in full, with the rest retrieved from reference TRBV7-2 and TRBJ1-2, is GAGVSQSPSNKVTEKGKDVELRCDPISGHTALYWYRQSLGQGLEFLIYFQGNSAPDKSGLPSDRFSAERTGGSVSTLTIQRTQQEDSAVYLCASSLGRRGIYGYTFGSGTRLTVV.

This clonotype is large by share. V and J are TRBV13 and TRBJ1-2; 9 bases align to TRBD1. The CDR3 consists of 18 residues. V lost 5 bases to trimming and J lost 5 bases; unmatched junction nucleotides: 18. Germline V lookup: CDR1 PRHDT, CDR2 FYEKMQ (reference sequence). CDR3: CASSHDRDREIGRYGYTF. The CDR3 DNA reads TGTGCCAGCAGCCACGACCGGGACAGGGAAATAGGACGGTATGGCTACACCTTC. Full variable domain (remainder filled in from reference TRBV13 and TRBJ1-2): AAGVIQSPRHLIKEKRETATLKCYPIPRHDTVYWYQQGPGQDPQFLISFYEKMQSDKGSIPDRFSAQQFSDYHSELNMSSLELGDSALYFCASSHDRDREIGRYGYTFGSGTRLTVV.

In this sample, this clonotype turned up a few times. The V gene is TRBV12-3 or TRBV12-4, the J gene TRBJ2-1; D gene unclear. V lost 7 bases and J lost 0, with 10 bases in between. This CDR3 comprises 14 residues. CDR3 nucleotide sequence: TGTGCCAGCACCACTGACGGCTCCTACAATGAGCAGTTCTTC. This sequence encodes CASTTDGSYNEQFF.

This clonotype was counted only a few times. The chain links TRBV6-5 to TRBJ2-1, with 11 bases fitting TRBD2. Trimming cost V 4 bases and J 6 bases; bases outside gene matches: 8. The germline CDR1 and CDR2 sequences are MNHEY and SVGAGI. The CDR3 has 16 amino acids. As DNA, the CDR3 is TGTGCCAGCAGTTCCCGGGTGACTAGCGGGGTCAATGAGCAGTTCTTC. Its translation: CASSSRVTSGVNEQFF.

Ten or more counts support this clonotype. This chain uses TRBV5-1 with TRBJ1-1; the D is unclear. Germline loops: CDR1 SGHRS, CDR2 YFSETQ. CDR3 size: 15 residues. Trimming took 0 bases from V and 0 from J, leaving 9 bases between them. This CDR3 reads CASSLEGSMNTEAFF. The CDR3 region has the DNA TGCGCCAGCAGCTTGGAGGGAAGCATGAACACTGAAGCTTTCTTT.

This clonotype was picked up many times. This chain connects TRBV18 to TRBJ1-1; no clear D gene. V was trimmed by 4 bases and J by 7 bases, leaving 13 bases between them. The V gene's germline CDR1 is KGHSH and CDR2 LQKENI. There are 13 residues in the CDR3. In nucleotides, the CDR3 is TGTGCCAGCTCACGCCAAGAGGGCAGTGAAGCTTTCTTT. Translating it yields CASSRQEGSEAFF.

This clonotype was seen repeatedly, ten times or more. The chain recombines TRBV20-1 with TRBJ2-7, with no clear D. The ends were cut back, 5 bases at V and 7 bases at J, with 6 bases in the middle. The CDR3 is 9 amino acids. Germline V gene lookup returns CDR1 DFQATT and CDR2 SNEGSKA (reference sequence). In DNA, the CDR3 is TGCAGTGCTGGTATGGAGCAGTACTTC. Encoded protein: CSAGMEQYF.

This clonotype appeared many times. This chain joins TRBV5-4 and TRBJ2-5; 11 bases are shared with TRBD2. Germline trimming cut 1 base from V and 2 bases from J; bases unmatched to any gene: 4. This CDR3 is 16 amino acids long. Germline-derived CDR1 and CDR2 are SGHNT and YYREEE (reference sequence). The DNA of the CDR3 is TGTGCCAGCAGCTTGACTAGCGGGGGCCGTCAAGAGACCCAGTACTTC. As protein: CASSLTSGGRQETQYF.

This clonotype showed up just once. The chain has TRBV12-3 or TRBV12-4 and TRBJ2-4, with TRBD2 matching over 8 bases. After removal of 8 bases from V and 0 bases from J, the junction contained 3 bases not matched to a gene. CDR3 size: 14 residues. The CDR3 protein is CASGLAEAKNIQYF. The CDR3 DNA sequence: TGTGCCAGCGGACTAGCCGAAGCCAAAAACATTCAGTACTTC.

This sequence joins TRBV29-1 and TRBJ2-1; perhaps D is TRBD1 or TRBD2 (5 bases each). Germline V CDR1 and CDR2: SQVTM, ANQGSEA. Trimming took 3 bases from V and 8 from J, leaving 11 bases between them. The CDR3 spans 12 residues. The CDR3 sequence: CSVEGTRDEQFF. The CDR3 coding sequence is TGCAGCGTTGAGGGGACGCGGGATGAGCAGTTCTTC.

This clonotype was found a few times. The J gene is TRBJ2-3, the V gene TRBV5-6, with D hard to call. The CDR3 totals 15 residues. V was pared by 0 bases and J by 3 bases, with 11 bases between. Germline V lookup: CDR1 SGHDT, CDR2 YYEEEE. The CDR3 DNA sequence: TGTGCCAGCAGCTTGGCCCTGCAAGGAACAGATACGCAGTATTTT. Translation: CASSLALQGTDTQYF.

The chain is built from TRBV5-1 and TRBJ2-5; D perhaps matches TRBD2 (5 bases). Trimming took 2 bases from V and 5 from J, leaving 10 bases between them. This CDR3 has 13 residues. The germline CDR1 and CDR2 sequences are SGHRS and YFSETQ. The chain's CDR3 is CASSLGRRETQYF. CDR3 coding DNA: TGCGCCAGCAGCTTAGGCAGGAGGGAGACCCAGTACTTC.

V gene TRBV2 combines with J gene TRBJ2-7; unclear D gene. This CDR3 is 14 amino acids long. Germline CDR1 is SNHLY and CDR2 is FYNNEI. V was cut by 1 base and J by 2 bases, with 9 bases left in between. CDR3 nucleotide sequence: TGTGCCAGCAGTGAAGAGGGTGCTCCCTACGAGCAGTACGTC. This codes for CASSEEGAPYEQYV.

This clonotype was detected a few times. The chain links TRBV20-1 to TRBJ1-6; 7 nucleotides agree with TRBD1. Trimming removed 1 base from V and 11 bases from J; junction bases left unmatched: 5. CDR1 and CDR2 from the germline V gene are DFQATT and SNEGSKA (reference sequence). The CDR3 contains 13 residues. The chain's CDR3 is CSARARTGAPLHF. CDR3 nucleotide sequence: TGCAGTGCTAGAGCCAGAACAGGGGCACCCCTCCACTTT.

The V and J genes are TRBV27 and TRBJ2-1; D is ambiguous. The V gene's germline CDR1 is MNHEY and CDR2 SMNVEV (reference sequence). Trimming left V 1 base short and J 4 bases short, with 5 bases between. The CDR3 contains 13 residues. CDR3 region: CASSLYQYNEQFF. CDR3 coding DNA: TGTGCCAGCAGTTTATACCAATACAATGAGCAGTTCTTC.

The chain's CDR3 is CASSSGLTDTQYF. In DNA form, the CDR3 reads TGTGCCAGCAGTTCGGGACTCACAGATACGCAGTATTTT. The gene calls are TRBV12-3 or TRBV12-4 and TRBJ2-3, with a tentative D call TRBD2 (6 bases). The CDR3 covers 13 residues. Trimming took off 4 bases at V and 2 bases at J, with 7 bases between the two ends.

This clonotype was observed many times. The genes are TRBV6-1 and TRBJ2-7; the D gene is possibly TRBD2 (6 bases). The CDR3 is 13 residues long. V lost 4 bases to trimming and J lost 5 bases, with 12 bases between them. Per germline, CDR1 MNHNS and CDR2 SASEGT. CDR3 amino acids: CASSAGELDEQYV. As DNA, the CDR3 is TGTGCCAGCAGTGCGGGAGAGCTCGACGAGCAGTACGTC.

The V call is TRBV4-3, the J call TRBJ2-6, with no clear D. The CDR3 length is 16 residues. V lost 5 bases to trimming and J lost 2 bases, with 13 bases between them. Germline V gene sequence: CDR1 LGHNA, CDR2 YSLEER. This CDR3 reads CASSSQVGAGANVLTF. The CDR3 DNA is TGCGCCAGCAGCTCGCAGGTTGGTGCTGGGGCCAACGTCCTGACTTTC.

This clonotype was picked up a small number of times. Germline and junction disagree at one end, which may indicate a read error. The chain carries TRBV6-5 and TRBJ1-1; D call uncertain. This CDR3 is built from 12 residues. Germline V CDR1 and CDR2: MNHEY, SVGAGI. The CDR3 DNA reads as TGTGCCAGCAGTTACTTGGGTACTGAAGTTTTCTTT. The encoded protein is CASSYLGTEVFF.

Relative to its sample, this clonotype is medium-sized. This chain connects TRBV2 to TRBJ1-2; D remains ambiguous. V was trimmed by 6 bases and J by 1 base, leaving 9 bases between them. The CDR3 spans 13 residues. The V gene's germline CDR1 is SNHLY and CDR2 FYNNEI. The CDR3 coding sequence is TGTGCCAGCAGGCCAGATGGTAACTATGGCTACACCTTC. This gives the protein CASRPDGNYGYTF.